This T cell receptor (beta chain) was identified in a study of T cells after yellow fever vaccination. General study points: Among primary-vaccination clones, most reappeared after the booster, at almost 98% for CD4 and 85% to 90% for CD8.

In regard to this clonotype: The antigen is undetermined.

Looked up from germline, CDR1 is SGHRS and CDR2 is YFSETQ. The CDR3 totals 13 residues. V shed 1 base and J shed 6 bases, with 7 bases lying between them. One entry per CDR3 protein results from TCRdb running MiXCR on the 5' RACE reads. The sample lists 450,000 to 650,000 distinct CDR3 sequences, approximately 15% occurring once. This chain uses TRBV5-1 with TRBJ2-2; no clear D. Sequenced material: PBMCs, taken on the day of the yellow fever booster vaccination. The origin of this receptor is a young man who received the YFV17D yellow fever vaccine. CDR3 loop: CASSLSDAGELFF. Written as DNA, the CDR3 is TGCGCCAGCAGCTTGTCAGACGCCGGGGAGCTGTTTTTT.